What follows describes a single T cell receptor (beta chain). Antigen specificity is unknown. The data originate from a study of CXCR3-negative and CXCR3-positive naive CD8 T cells. Study-wide findings and caveats: TRBV-TRBJ usage was alike in naive CXCR3-negative and CXCR3-positive cells but differed in memory cells.

The method, 5' RACE with UMI labels, was used to prepare the TRB cDNA libraries. Reanalyzing the 5' RACE reads, TCRdb keeps one entry per CDR3 protein, without DNA. In total, the table holds tens of thousands of distinct CDR3 sequences. The CDR3 has 14 residues. The germline V gene has CDR1 SEHNR and CDR2 FQNEAQ (reference sequence). The TCR originated in a human donor in good health. Some clones in this sample may be carry-over from other donors' samples. The sequencing sample was made of naive CXCR3- CD8+ T cells from blood. The subset denotes: CD45RO-CCR7+CD27+CD95- naive CD8+ T cells lacking CXCR3 (TNR3-). The chain recombines TRBV7-9 with TRBJ2-3; TCRdb gives TRBD1 as the D gene, but with no DNA this cannot be confirmed. CDR3 region: CASRGEGYTDTQYF.